The 2 T cell receptor beta chains given below trace back to one sample, sequenced in a study of glioma-infiltrating T cells after dendritic cell vaccination. The repertoire was sequenced with immunoSEQ multiplex PCR; TCRdb's copy has only in-frame clones and lacks some. The sample yields around 62,000 clones, approximately 78% seen once. The sample consisted of blood, taken before dendritic cell vaccination. The receptors shown here come from a human donor with glioblastoma.

The V and J genes are TRBV7-8 and TRBJ1-1; D unclear. The ends were cut back, 6 bases at V and 1 base at J, with 12 bases in the middle. The CDR3 length is 14 residues. Germline V gives CDR1 SGHVS, CDR2 FQNEAQ. CDR3 protein: CASRFDTQNTEAFF. CDR3 bases: TGTGCCAGCAGATTTGACACGCAGAACACTGAAGCTTTCTTT.

This chain connects TRBV5-1 to TRBJ2-5, with D possibly being TRBD2 (6 bases). Trimming cost V 0 bases and J 5 bases, with 17 bases left between them. The germline V gene has CDR1 SGHRS and CDR2 YFSETQ. The CDR3 covers 16 residues. The CDR3 DNA reads as TGCGCCAGCAGCTTGGCGGGGGACCCCGAATGGGAGACCCAGTACTTC. Its translation: CASSLAGDPEWETQYF.